This is a list of T cell receptor beta chains from one sample in a study of T cells in Graves' hyperthyroidism and ophthalmopathy. TCRdb ran MiXCR on the multiplex PCR reads and lists one entry per CDR3 protein. The table records about 370,000 distinct CDR3 sequences, 13% to 15% of them present only once. Input material: blood. These receptors all come from a woman aged 55-69 years with Graves' ophthalmopathy. Both conserved end residues are part of each CDR3. D genes are given only for firm matches. Size is omitted from some rows. Given values are once, few, many or a class for expanded clones.

j_call d_call cdr3_length clone_size v_call cdr3_aa cdr3_nt
TRBJ2-1 NA 16 many TRBV15 CATSRNSGNSYNEQFF TGTGCCACCAGCCGTAATAGCGGAAACTCCTACAATGAGCAGTTCTTC
TRBJ2-5 TRBD2 16 many TRBV7-2 CASSQPLAGGEETQYF TGTGCCAGCAGCCAACCACTAGCGGGAGGGGAAGAGACCCAGTACTTC
TRBJ2-2 TRBD2 15 NA TRBV5-1 CASSSGRAHTGELFF TGCGCCAGCAGTTCCGGGAGGGCCCACACCGGGGAGCTGTTTTTT
TRBJ1-6 NA 14 few TRBV6-1 CASKNRGAPSPLHF TGTGCCAGCAAAAACCGGGGGGCTCCTTCACCCCTCCACTTT
TRBJ1-4 NA 14 NA TRBV12-5 CASGLQATNEKLFF TGTGCTAGTGGTTTGCAAGCAACTAATGAAAAACTGTTTTTT
TRBJ2-3 NA 13 NA TRBV30 CAWATVRTDTQYF TGTGCCTGGGCCACAGTCCGAACAGATACGCAGTATTTT
TRBJ2-7 NA 13 many TRBV28 CASSPPSFSEQYF TGTGCCAGCAGTCCCCCCTCTTTCTCCGAGCAGTACTTC
TRBJ2-3 TRBD2 15 many TRBV28 CASSLPSGGTDTQYF TGTGCCAGCAGTTTACCTAGCGGGGGCACAGATACGCAGTATTTT
TRBJ2-1 TRBD2 15 few TRBV7-6 CASSLMRAGDNEQFF TGTGCCAGCAGCCTCATGAGGGCGGGAGACAATGAGCAGTTCTTC
TRBJ2-3 NA 14 many TRBV20-1 CSAPLARLTDTQYF TGCAGTGCACCGCTAGCTCGGCTCACAGATACGCAGTATTTT
TRBJ1-1 NA 15 many TRBV7-2 CASSFMGSMNTEAFF TGTGCCAGCAGCTTTATGGGCTCGATGAACACTGAAGCTTTCTTT
TRBJ2-7 TRBD1 15 many TRBV5-1 CASSPSRDRGHEQYF TGCGCCAGCAGCCCGTCCCGGGACAGGGGCCACGAGCAGTACTTC
TRBJ1-2 NA 13 few TRBV20-1 CSALGQTNYGYTF TGCAGTGCTCTCGGACAGACTAACTATGGCTACACCTTC
TRBJ2-4 NA 15 NA TRBV10-2 CASSEVTGPQNIQYF TGCGCCAGCAGTGAGGTGACAGGACCTCAAAACATTCAGTACTTC
TRBJ2-2 TRBD2 16 many TRBV11-2 CASSLTSLRQKGELFF TGTGCCAGCAGCTTGACTAGCCTACGCCAGAAAGGGGAGCTGTTTTTT
TRBJ2-1 NA 18 few TRBV24-1 CATSEPTGTASSYNEQFF TGTGCCACCAGTGAGCCCACCGGGACTGCAAGCTCCTACAATGAGCAGTTCTTC
TRBJ2-1 TRBD1 13 NA TRBV20-1 CSGDRGGYNEQFF TGCAGTGGGGACAGGGGGGGTTACAATGAGCAGTTCTTC
TRBJ2-1 NA 14 many TRBV7-2 CASSRTKGLGEQFF TGTGCCAGCAGCCGAACTAAGGGCCTAGGGGAGCAGTTCTTC
TRBJ2-1 TRBD2 19 few TRBV6-1 CASRQQATGLAVVYNEQFF TGTGCCAGCAGGCAACAGGCTACAGGACTAGCGGTCGTTTACAATGAGCAGTTCTTC
TRBJ2-7 NA 15 few TRBV4-1 CASSQVSAGTYEQYF TGCGCCAGCAGCCAAGTAAGCGCCGGGACCTACGAGCAGTACTTC
TRBJ2-7 NA 12 many TRBV29-1 CSVSGTSYEQYF TGCAGCGTCAGCGGAACCTCCTACGAGCAGTACTTC
TRBJ2-1 TRBD2 16 many TRBV28 CASSAGLPSSYNEQFF TGTGCCAGCAGTGCGGGACTACCTAGCTCCTACAATGAGCAGTTCTTC
TRBJ2-5 NA 15 NA TRBV15 CATSRDRLTGVIRYF TGTGCCACCAGCAGAGATAGGCTAACGGGAGTCATTCGGTACTTC
TRBJ2-7 TRBD2 15 many TRBV28 CASTPGGFREYEQYF TGTGCCAGCACCCCCGGGGGGTTTCGGGAATACGAGCAGTACTTC
TRBJ2-6 TRBD1 18 NA TRBV27 CASSSLTGAVSGANVLTF TGTGCCAGCAGTTCTCTGACAGGGGCCGTCTCTGGGGCCAACGTCCTGACTTTC
TRBJ1-3 TRBD1 14 few TRBV7-2 CASSFDRAGNTIYF TGTGCCAGCAGCTTCGACAGGGCTGGAAACACCATATATTTT
TRBJ2-3 TRBD2 16 many TRBV28 CASRTPGTSGTDTQYF TGTGCCAGCAGGACTCCCGGGACTAGCGGCACAGATACGCAGTATTTT
TRBJ2-5 NA 14 many TRBV20-1 CSALRTEIQETQYF TGCAGTGCTCTTCGGACCGAAATTCAAGAGACCCAGTACTTC
TRBJ2-7 TRBD1 17 many TRBV27 CASRREGQGPFSYEQYF TGTGCCAGCAGAAGGGAGGGACAGGGCCCCTTCTCCTACGAGCAGTACTTC
TRBJ1-1 NA 15 many TRBV27 CASSRSRDMNTEAFF TGTGCCAGCAGTAGGTCCCGGGACATGAACACTGAAGCTTTCTTT
TRBJ2-7 NA 16 NA TRBV10-2 CASSESALLPSYEQYF TGCGCCAGCAGTGAGTCAGCCTTACTACCCTCCTACGAGCAGTACTTC
TRBJ1-3 NA 15 NA TRBV19 CASSIGTDSGNTIYF TGTGCCAGTAGTATAGGAACAGACTCTGGAAACACCATATATTTT
TRBJ1-6 TRBD1 14 many TRBV28 CASSFLRGQGPLHF TGTGCCAGCAGTTTCCTCAGGGGGCAGGGACCCCTCCACTTT
TRBJ2-7 NA 15 few TRBV5-1 CASSLVQGSLYEQYF TGCGCCAGCAGCTTGGTCCAGGGATCCCTCTACGAGCAGTACTTC
TRBJ2-1 NA 16 many TRBV5-1 CASSLGGQVGVSEQFF TGCGCCAGCAGCTTAGGGGGGCAAGTGGGGGTCAGTGAGCAGTTCTTC
TRBJ2-7 TRBD2 16 few TRBV20-1 CSARKLSSGNTYEQYF TGCAGTGCTAGAAAACTCTCTAGCGGGAATACCTACGAGCAGTACTTC
TRBJ2-6 TRBD1 17 many TRBV12-3/TRBV12-4 CASSLGQGAVGANVLTF TGTGCCAGCAGTTTAGGACAGGGGGCTGTTGGGGCCAACGTCCTGACTTTC
TRBJ2-5 TRBD2 14 many TRBV20-1 CSAPGLAGGETQYF TGCAGTGCTCCCGGACTAGCGGGAGGAGAGACCCAGTACTTC
TRBJ2-5 TRBD1 13 many TRBV6-1 CASSKQGQVTQYF TGTGCCAGCAGTAAACAGGGGCAGGTGACCCAGTACTTC
TRBJ2-3 NA 13 NA TRBV5-1 CASSQDSPDTQYF TGCGCCAGCAGCCAGGACTCGCCAGATACGCAGTATTTT
TRBJ2-5 TRBD1 16 few TRBV20-1 CSAPSRTGAPQETQYF TGCAGTGCCCCATCTCGGACAGGGGCTCCTCAAGAGACCCAGTACTTC
TRBJ2-1 TRBD2 18 many TRBV9 CASSVGTSGPGYYNEQFF TGTGCCAGCAGTGTCGGGACTAGCGGGCCGGGGTACTACAATGAGCAGTTCTTC
TRBJ2-2 TRBD1 15 NA TRBV7-8 CASITGTGGTGELFF TGTGCCAGCATTACCGGGACAGGGGGCACCGGGGAGCTGTTTTTT
TRBJ1-2 TRBD1 15 NA TRBV6-4 CASRPGTGMNYGYTF TGTGCCAGCAGACCCGGGACAGGGATGAACTATGGCTACACCTTC
TRBJ1-2 TRBD1 14 many TRBV7-8 CASSWDRGEYGYTF TGTGCCAGCAGCTGGGACAGGGGGGAATATGGCTACACCTTC
TRBJ2-1 TRBD2 14 many TRBV20-1 CSAFTSGRADEQFF TGCAGTGCTTTTACTAGCGGGAGGGCCGATGAGCAGTTCTTC
TRBJ2-7 TRBD2 16 few TRBV3-1 CASSAISGRSPGEQYF TGTGCCAGCAGCGCCATTAGCGGGAGGTCCCCCGGCGAGCAGTACTTC